Presented here are 29 T cell receptor beta chains from one specimen sequenced in a study of regulatory T cells in long-lasting Graves disease. CDR3 regions were amplified by Arm-PCR using iRepertoire HTBI primers to build TCR beta libraries. TCRdb fed the multiplex PCR reads into MiXCR, producing one record per CDR3 protein. The sample records roughly 440,000 distinct CDR3 sequences, roughly 15% being singletons. The time point here: newly diagnosed GD, antithyroid drugs for less than 3 months. RNA from PBMCs was the source of the TCR library. This sample also belongs to another study, concerning T cells in Graves' hyperthyroidism and ophthalmopathy.

The sequencing here drew on peripheral blood mononuclear cells (PBMCs), taken at new diagnosis, from a patient treated with antithyroid drugs. Receptor source: a woman aged 18-35 years with Graves disease.

This clonotype was seen only a few times. The chain links TRBV18 to TRBJ2-7; 7 nucleotides agree with TRBD2. V dropped 1 base and J dropped 3; count of bases not matched to a gene: 9. The CDR3 is 16 residues long. Germline-derived CDR1 and CDR2 are KGHSH and LQKENI. This CDR3 is CASSPRTSAGLYEQYF. The CDR3 region has the DNA TGTGCCAGCTCACCACGTACTAGCGCGGGACTCTACGAGCAGTACTTC.

This clonotype has just a few counts. The chain is built from TRBV6-1 and TRBJ1-1; 7 bases are shared with TRBD1. J gave up 3 bases and V 7 bases, and 11 bases lay outside the gene matches. The CDR3 runs to 15 residues. Per the germline V gene, CDR1 is MNHNS and CDR2 is SASEGT. This CDR3 is CASISLQGLYTEAFF. CDR3 coding DNA: TGTGCCAGCATATCCCTACAGGGGCTGTACACTGAAGCTTTCTTT.

This clonotype showed up just a few times. The V gene is TRBV9, the J gene TRBJ2-2; 12 bases map to TRBD2. The CDR3 totals 14 residues. From germline, CDR1 is SGDLS and CDR2 YYNGEE. Unmatched junction bases numbered 0, after V lost 3 bases and J lost 6 bases. The CDR3 loop reads CASSGLAGAGELFF. The CDR3 bases are TGTGCCAGCAGCGGACTAGCGGGGGCCGGGGAGCTGTTTTTT.

This clonotype was seen ten or more times. The rearrangement links TRBV11-2 to TRBJ2-2; 9 bases map to TRBD1. The V segment lost 1 base and the J segment 2 bases; nucleotides outside the gene matches: 2. CDR1 is SGHAT, CDR2 FQNNGV, per germline. The length of the CDR3 is 16 residues. The CDR3 DNA reads TGTGCCAGCAGCTTAGTGGGACAGGGAAACACCGGGGAGCTGTTTTTT. This codes for CASSLVGQGNTGELFF. The complete variable domain, with remaining parts taken from reference TRBV11-2 and TRBJ2-2, reads EAGVAQSPRYKIIEKRQSVAFWCNPISGHATLYWYQQILGQGPKLLIQFQNNGVVDDSQLPKDRFSAERLKGVDSTLKIQPAKLEDSAVYLCASSLVGQGNTGELFFGEGSRLTVL.

This clonotype was detected only once. The rearrangement uses TRBV7-9 and TRBJ2-7, with D possibly being TRBD2 (7 bases). This CDR3 has 16 residues. Germline CDR1 reads SEHNR; CDR2 reads FQNEAQ (reference sequence). Trimming pared 6 bases from V and 0 bases from J, leaving 18 bases between. In nucleotides, the CDR3 is TGTGCCAGCAGACCCCGAGGGGCGGGGGCCTCCTACGAGCAGTACTTC. Protein product: CASRPRGAGASYEQYF.

This clonotype was detected ten times or more. The genes are TRBV7-3 and TRBJ2-5; D is unclear. Germline-derived CDR1 and CDR2 are SGHTA and FQGTGA. The CDR3 length is 13 residues. Trimming took off 4 bases at V and 5 bases at J, with 11 bases between the two ends. In DNA, the CDR3 is TGTGCCAGCAGCTCCCAACTGGGGGAGACCCAGTACTTC. It translates to CASSSQLGETQYF. Drawing the rest from reference TRBV7-3 and TRBJ2-5, the complete variable domain is GAGVSQTPSNKVTEKGKYVELRCDPISGHTALYWYRQSLGQGPEFLIYFQGTGAADDSGLPNDRFFAVRPEGSVSTLKIQRTERGDSAVYLCASSSQLGETQYFGPGTRLLVL.

The sample holds many counts of this clonotype. One junction end does not reproduce the germline sequence, and a read error may be involved. This CDR3 is CNARDATGGAGTDTQYF. DNA for the CDR3: TGCAATGCTAGAGATGCGACAGGAGGGGCTGGCACAGATACGCAGTATTTT. The chain couples TRBV20-1 to TRBJ2-3; D may be TRBD1 or TRBD2 (6 bases each). Germline values: CDR1 DFQATT, CDR2 SNEGSKA (reference sequence). The CDR3 has 17 residues.

This clonotype turned up a few times. The V and J genes are TRBV20-1 and TRBJ1-6, with D tentatively TRBD1 (6 bases). V was cut by 0 bases and J by 6 bases, with 15 bases left in between. CDR3 size: 16 residues. CDR1 and CDR2 from the germline V gene are DFQATT and SNEGSKA (reference sequence). DNA of the CDR3: TGCAGTGCTAGAGAACCAACTGGACAGTTTAATTCACCCCTCCACTTT. Protein product: CSAREPTGQFNSPLHF.

A remark on this clonotype: Just one base apart from a much larger clone, this may be a read error. The chain has TRBV30 and TRBJ2-5, with 8 bases that match TRBD2. The length of the CDR3 is 14 residues. Germline lookup yields CDR1 GTSNPN and CDR2 SVGIG (reference sequence). J was trimmed by 5 bases and V by 7 bases; bases with no gene match: 12. The CDR3 DNA is TGTGCCTCGAGGGGACTAGTTAGTTGGGAGACCCAGTACTTC. It yields the protein CASRGLVSWETQYF.

This clonotype has a handful of counts. The rearrangement uses TRBV28 and TRBJ1-4; 8 bases are a match to TRBD1. This CDR3 contains 14 residues. Germline CDR1 MDHEN, CDR2 SYDVKM. V shed 7 bases, J shed 3 bases, and the junction held 4 bases outside the gene matches. In nucleotides, the CDR3 is TGTGCCAGCACAGGGGGCGTAGCTAATGAAAAACTGTTTTTT. This translates into CASTGGVANEKLFF.

In nucleotides, the CDR3 is TGCGCCAGCAGCCAACTGGGACAGGGGGATGGCACTGAAGCTTTCTTT. This translates into CASSQLGQGDGTEAFF. The rearrangement uses TRBV4-1 and TRBJ1-1; 11 bases map to TRBD1. The CDR3 is 16 residues long. Germline CDR1 MGHRA, CDR2 YSYEKL. V trimming: 2 bases; J trimming: 4 bases; junction bases outside the gene matches: 6.

The rearrangement links TRBV12-3 or TRBV12-4 to TRBJ2-2; TRBD2 matches at 14 bases. The CDR3 runs to 19 residues. After removal of 5 bases from V and 3 bases from J, the junction contained 11 bases not matched to a gene. The CDR3 spells CASSPRLAGGRGHTGELFF. The CDR3 nucleotides read TGTGCCAGCAGTCCCCGACTAGCGGGAGGGCGAGGTCACACCGGGGAGCTGTTTTTT.

This chain joins TRBV29-1 and TRBJ2-7; TRBD1 is a possible D gene (5 bases). The CDR3 loop spans 13 amino acids. CDR1 is SQVTM and CDR2 is ANQGSEA in the germline V gene. V dropped 4 bases and J dropped 0 bases, with 10 bases sitting between them. The CDR3 DNA sequence: TGCAGCGTTGCCCGACAGAGCTCCTACGAGCAGTACTTC. Residues: CSVARQSSYEQYF.

As for this clonotype: With a much larger clone just one base away, this may be a read error. J is TRBJ2-3 and V is TRBV7-2; the D gene could be TRBD1 or TRBD2 (5 bases each). The J call may be faulty, since TRBJ2-5 better matches the DNA end. This CDR3 region has 17 residues. Germline V gene data show CDR1 as SGHTA and CDR2 as FQGNSA. In nucleotides, the CDR3 is TGTGCCAGCAGCTCTAGCCAGACAGAGGAACTGTTCAAGACCCAGTACTTC. Translating it yields CASSSSQTEELFKTQYF.

This clonotype was observed a few times. This chain uses TRBV28 with TRBJ2-2, with TRBD1 matching 7 bases. Trimming removed 7 bases from V and 3 bases from J; junction bases left unmatched: 5. The CDR3 totals 14 residues. Germline V gene data show CDR1 as MDHEN and CDR2 as SYDVKM. The CDR3 nucleotides read TGTGCCAGCATGGACAGGACCTACACCGGGGAGCTGTTTTTT. This codes for CASMDRTYTGELFF.

This clonotype was seen repeatedly, ten times or more. The chain has TRBV6-5 and TRBJ1-5; 8 bases fit TRBD1. The V gene's germline CDR1 is MNHEY and CDR2 SVGAGI. Trimming removed 2 bases from V and 9 bases from J; junction bases left unmatched: 3. This CDR3 spans 13 amino acids. CDR3 DNA sequence: TGTGCCAGCAGTTACGGGGGGACAGGGCCCCAGCATTTT. This encodes CASSYGGTGPQHF.

This clonotype was seen ten or more times. The chain carries TRBV6-2 or TRBV6-3 and TRBJ2-7; D gene unclear. Germline values: CDR1 MNHEY, CDR2 SVGEGT. The CDR3 is 13 residues long. V lost 6 bases and J 9 bases, leaving 18 bases between the germline ends. CDR3 region: CASRTGPTMGQYF. The CDR3 DNA follows: TGTGCCAGCAGAACCGGGCCGACCATGGGGCAGTACTTC.

This clonotype was observed many times. CDR3 in DNA: TGTGCCAGCGAATCCGGGACTAGCTCAGATACGCAGTATTTT. Its protein product is CASESGTSSDTQYF. The J gene is TRBJ2-3, the V gene TRBV7-9, with 9 nucleotides matching TRBD2. The CDR3 is 14 amino acids. J lost 4 bases, V lost 8 bases, and 7 bases had no gene match. The germline gives CDR1 SEHNR, CDR2 FQNEAQ (reference sequence). The full variable domain, in which reference TRBV7-9 and TRBJ2-3 provide the parts outside the CDR3, is DTGVSQNPRHKITKRGQNVTFRCDPISEHNRLYWYRQTLGQGPEFLTYFQNEAQLEKSRLLSDRFSAERPKGSFSTLEIQRTEQGDSAMYLCASESGTSSDTQYFGPGTRLTVL.

This clonotype was seen ten or more times. V is TRBV7-2 and J is TRBJ2-3; possibly TRBD2 for D (6 bases). The CDR3 has 16 amino acids. The germline V and J ends were trimmed by 1 base and 3 bases, with 14 bases remaining between them. From germline, CDR1 is SGHTA and CDR2 FQGNSA. In nucleotides, the CDR3 is TGTGCCAGCAGCTTAGATTTGGGGGACTCAACAGATACGCAGTATTTT. Protein sequence: CASSLDLGDSTDTQYF. The whole variable domain, remainder taken from reference TRBV7-2 and TRBJ2-3, is GAGVSQSPSNKVTEKGKDVELRCDPISGHTALYWYRQSLGQGLEFLIYFQGNSAPDKSGLPSDRFSAERTGGSVSTLTIQRTQQEDSAVYLCASSLDLGDSTDTQYFGPGTRLTVL.

This clonotype appeared a few times. The chain employs TRBV20-1 and TRBJ2-3; 10 nucleotides match TRBD2. V shed 3 bases and J 8 bases; nucleotides not matched to a gene: 8. The CDR3 sequence is 14 residues long. Germline-derived CDR1 and CDR2 are DFQATT and SNEGSKA (reference sequence). The CDR3 coding sequence is TGCAGTGCTAGGCTAGCGGGAGCGGGTGGTACGCAGTATTTT. The encoded protein is CSARLAGAGGTQYF.

The rearrangement links TRBV6-2 or TRBV6-3 to TRBJ1-2, with D perhaps TRBD1 (5 bases). The CDR3 covers 15 residues. Germline V gene sequence: CDR1 MNHEY, CDR2 SVGEGT. Trimming shortened V by 5 bases and J by 4 bases, and 17 bases separated the two germline ends. DNA of the CDR3: TGTGCCAGCAGTGAAGCCAGGGTCCTTGGCTATGGCTACACCTTC. Translation gives CASSEARVLGYGYTF.

This clonotype was detected ten times or more. The genes are TRBV28 and TRBJ1-2; the D is unclear. Germline CDR1 is MDHEN and CDR2 is SYDVKM. The germline V and J ends were trimmed by 6 bases and 4 bases, with 9 bases remaining between them. This CDR3 is 12 amino acids long. The CDR3 here is CASSLPGYGYTF. Here the CDR3 DNA reads TGTGCCAGCAGCTTACCTGGCTATGGCTACACCTTC.

Of note for this clonotype: This sequence may be a read error, since a much larger clone differs from it by one base. CDR3 sequence: CASSDRTGRAGQPKHF. Here the CDR3 DNA reads TGTGCCAGCAGTGACCGGACAGGGCGCGCCGGGCAGCCCAAGCATTTT. V gene TRBV12-3 or TRBV12-4 combines with J gene TRBJ1-5; TRBD1 matches at 8 bases. CDR3 size: 16 residues.

This clonotype has at least ten counts. The V call is TRBV3-1, the J call TRBJ1-1; D remains unclear. Per the germline V gene, CDR1 is LGHDT and CDR2 is YNNKEL (reference sequence). The CDR3 covers 12 residues. V lost 8 bases to trimming and J lost 1 base, with 8 bases between them. The CDR3: CASRLRNTEAFF. DNA for the CDR3: TGTGCCAGCCGCCTTAGGAACACTGAAGCTTTCTTT.

This clonotype was seen a few times. For the CDR3, the DNA is TGTGCCAGTTCTAGACAGGATTACACTGAAGCTTTCTTT. Translation gives CASSRQDYTEAFF. The chain uses TRBV19 and TRBJ1-1; a weak D match, TRBD1 (6 bases). Per the germline V gene, CDR1 is LNHDA and CDR2 is SQIVND (reference sequence). V lost 8 bases to trimming and J lost 3 bases, with 13 bases between them. The CDR3 extends over 13 amino acids.

This clonotype was seen only a few times. The rearrangement joins TRBV7-2 to TRBJ1-2; TRBD1 aligns across 7 bases. There are 12 residues in the CDR3. The V gene's germline CDR1 is SGHTA and CDR2 FQGNSA. V lost 5 bases and J lost 7; bases outside the gene matches: 4. CDR3 coding DNA: TGTGCCAGCAGCACCGACAGGGTTGGCTACACCTTC. This gives the protein CASSTDRVGYTF.

The chain uses TRBV5-5 and TRBJ2-1; 14 nucleotides match TRBD2. CDR1 SGHKS and CDR2 YYEKEE come from the germline V gene (reference sequence). Unmatched junction bases numbered 10, after V lost 4 bases and J lost 4 bases. This CDR3 has 18 residues. CDR3 sequence: CASSLRLAGGHRYNEQFF. CDR3 nucleotides: TGTGCCAGCAGCCTACGACTAGCGGGAGGGCACAGGTACAATGAGCAGTTCTTC.

This clonotype was seen repeatedly, ten times or more. The chain has TRBV29-1 and TRBJ2-1; unclear D gene. The length of the CDR3 is 14 residues. Trimming pared 5 bases from V and 5 bases from J, leaving 16 bases between. CDR1 and CDR2 (germline): SQVTM, ANQGSEA. The CDR3 here is CSVSWIVVHNEQFF. CDR3 sequence (DNA): TGCAGCGTTTCGTGGATCGTGGTTCACAATGAGCAGTTCTTC.

This clonotype has just a few counts. The V gene is TRBV7-9, the J gene TRBJ2-3; TRBD2 agrees at 9 bases. With 7 bases clipped from V and 2 bases from J, the junction kept 4 bases outside the gene matches. Germline CDR1 and CDR2: SEHNR and FQNEAQ (reference sequence). The CDR3 is 14 residues long. The CDR3 DNA follows: TGTGCCAGCATCCTAGCGGGGTCCACAGATACGCAGTATTTT. As protein: CASILAGSTDTQYF.